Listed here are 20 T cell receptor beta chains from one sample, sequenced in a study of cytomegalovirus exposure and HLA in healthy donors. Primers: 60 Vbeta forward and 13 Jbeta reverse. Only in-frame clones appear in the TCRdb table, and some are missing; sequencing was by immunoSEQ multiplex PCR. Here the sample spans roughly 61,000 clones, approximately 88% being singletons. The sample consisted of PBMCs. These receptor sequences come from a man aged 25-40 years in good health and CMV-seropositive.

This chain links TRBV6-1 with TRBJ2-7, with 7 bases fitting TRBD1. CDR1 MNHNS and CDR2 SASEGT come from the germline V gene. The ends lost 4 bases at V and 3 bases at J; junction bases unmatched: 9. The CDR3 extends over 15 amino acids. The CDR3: CASSAATGNDYEQYF. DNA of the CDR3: TGTGCCAGCAGTGCTGCGACAGGGAACGACTACGAGCAGTACTTC.

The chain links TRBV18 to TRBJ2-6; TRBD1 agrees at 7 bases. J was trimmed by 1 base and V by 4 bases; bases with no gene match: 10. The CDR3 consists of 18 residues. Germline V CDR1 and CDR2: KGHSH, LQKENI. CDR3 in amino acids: CASSRNQGQLSGANVLTF. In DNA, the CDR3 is TGTGCCAGCTCACGGAATCAGGGACAGTTGTCTGGGGCCAACGTCCTGACTTTC.

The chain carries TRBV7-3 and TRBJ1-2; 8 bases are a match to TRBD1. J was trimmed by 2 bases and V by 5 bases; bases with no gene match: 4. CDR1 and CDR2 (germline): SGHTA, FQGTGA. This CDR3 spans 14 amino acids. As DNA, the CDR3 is TGTGCCAGCAGCCCAAACAGGGGGAACTATGGCTACACCTTC. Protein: CASSPNRGNYGYTF. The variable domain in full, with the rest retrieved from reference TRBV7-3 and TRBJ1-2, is GAGVSQTPSNKVTEKGKYVELRCDPISGHTALYWYRQSLGQGPEFLIYFQGTGAADDSGLPNDRFFAVRPEGSVSTLKIQRTERGDSAVYLCASSPNRGNYGYTFGSGTRLTVV.

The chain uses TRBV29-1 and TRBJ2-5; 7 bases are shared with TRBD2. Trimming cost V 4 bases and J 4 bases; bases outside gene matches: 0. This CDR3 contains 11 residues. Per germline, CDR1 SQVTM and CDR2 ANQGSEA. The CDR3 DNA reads TGCAGCGTTGGGGAGGGAGAGACCCAGTACTTC. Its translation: CSVGEGETQYF. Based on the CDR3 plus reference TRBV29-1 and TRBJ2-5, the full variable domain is SAVISQKPSRDICQRGTSLTIQCQVDSQVTMMFWYRQQPGQSLTLIATANQGSEATYESGFVIDKFPISRPNLTFSTLTVSNMSPEDSSIYLCSVGEGETQYFGPGTRLLVL.

This chain's CDR3 is CASSPLKSEPYEQYF. The CDR3, as DNA: TGTGCCAGCTCACCTCTAAAGTCGGAGCCCTACGAGCAGTACTTC. The chain is built from TRBV18 and TRBJ2-7; D gene unclear. The germline V gene encodes CDR1 KGHSH and CDR2 LQKENI. The V end was cut by 3 bases, the J end by 2 bases, with 14 bases between. The CDR3 extends over 15 amino acids.

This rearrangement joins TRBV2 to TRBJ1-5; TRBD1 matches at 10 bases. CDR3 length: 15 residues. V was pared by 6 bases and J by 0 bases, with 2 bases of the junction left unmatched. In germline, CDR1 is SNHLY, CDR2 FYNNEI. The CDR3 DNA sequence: TGTGCCAGCAGGGGGACAGGGGTTAGCAATCAGCCCCAGCATTTT. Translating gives CASRGTGVSNQPQHF.

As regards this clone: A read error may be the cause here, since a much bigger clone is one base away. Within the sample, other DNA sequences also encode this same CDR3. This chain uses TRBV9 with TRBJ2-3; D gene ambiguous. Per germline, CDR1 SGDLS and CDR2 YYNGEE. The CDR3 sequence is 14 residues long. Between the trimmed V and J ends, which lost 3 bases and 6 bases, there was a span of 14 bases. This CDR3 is CASSGGPKVDTQYF. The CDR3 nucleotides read TGTGCCAGCAGCGGAGGCCCGAAAGTGGATACGCAGTATTTT. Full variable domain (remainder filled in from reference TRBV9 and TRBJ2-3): DSGVTQTPKHLITATGQRVTLRCSPRSGDLSVYWYQQSLDQGLQFLIQYYNGEERAKGNILERFSAQQFPDLHSELNLSSLELGDSALYFCASSGGPKVDTQYFGPGTRLTVL.

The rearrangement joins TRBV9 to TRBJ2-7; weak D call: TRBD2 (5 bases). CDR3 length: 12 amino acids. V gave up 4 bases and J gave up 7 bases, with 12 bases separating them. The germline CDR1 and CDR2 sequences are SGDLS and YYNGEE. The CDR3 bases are TGTGCCAGCAGCCCCTCGGGGTTTGAGCAGTACTTC. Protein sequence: CASSPSGFEQYF.

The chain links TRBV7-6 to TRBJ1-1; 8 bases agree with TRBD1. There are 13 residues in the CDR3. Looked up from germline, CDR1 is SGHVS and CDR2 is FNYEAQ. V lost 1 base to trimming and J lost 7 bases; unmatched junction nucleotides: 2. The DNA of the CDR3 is TGTGCCAGCAGCTTAGGAACAGGGGGTGAAGCTTTCTTT. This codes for CASSLGTGGEAFF.

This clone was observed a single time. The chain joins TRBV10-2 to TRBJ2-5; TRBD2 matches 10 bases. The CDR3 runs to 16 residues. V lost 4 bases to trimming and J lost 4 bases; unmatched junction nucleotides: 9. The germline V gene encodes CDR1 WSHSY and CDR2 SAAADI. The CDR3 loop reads CASSGIIAGGAETQYF. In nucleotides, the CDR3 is TGCGCCAGCAGTGGGATTATAGCGGGAGGAGCAGAGACCCAGTACTTC.

Here the CDR3 reads CASSPGHRRNQPQHF. CDR3 bases: TGTGCCAGCAGTCCGGGACACAGACGGAATCAGCCCCAGCATTTT. V usage is TRBV28 and J usage is TRBJ1-5; D possibly corresponds to TRBD1 (6 bases). V lost 5 bases to trimming and J lost 4 bases, with 15 bases between them. The germline CDR1 and CDR2 sequences are MDHEN and SYDVKM. This CDR3 has 15 residues.

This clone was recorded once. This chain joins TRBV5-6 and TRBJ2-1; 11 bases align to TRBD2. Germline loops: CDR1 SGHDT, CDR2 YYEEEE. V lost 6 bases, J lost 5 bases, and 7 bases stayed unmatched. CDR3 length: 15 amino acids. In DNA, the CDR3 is TGTGCCAGCACTGTAGCGGGAGGGCCTCACAATGAGCAGTTCTTC. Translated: CASTVAGGPHNEQFF.

The CDR3 spells CASSLIGGAGETQYF. CDR3 DNA sequence: TGTGCCAGCAGCTTAATTGGGGGCGCGGGCGAGACCCAGTACTTC. The chain joins TRBV7-3 to TRBJ2-5; tentatively, D is TRBD1 (6 bases). Germline V CDR1 and CDR2: SGHTA, FQGTGA. The length of the CDR3 is 15 residues. V lost 1 base and J lost 5, with 14 bases in between.

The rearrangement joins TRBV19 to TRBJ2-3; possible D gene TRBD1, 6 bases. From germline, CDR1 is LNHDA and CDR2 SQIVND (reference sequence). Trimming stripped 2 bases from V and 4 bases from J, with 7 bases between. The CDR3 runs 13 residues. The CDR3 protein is CASSIQGPDTQYF. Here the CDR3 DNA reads TGTGCCAGTAGTATACAGGGGCCAGATACGCAGTATTTT.

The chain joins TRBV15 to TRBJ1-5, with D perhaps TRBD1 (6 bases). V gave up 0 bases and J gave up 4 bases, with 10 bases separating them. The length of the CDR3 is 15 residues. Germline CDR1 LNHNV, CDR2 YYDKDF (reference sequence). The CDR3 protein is CATSRDNGQNQPQHF. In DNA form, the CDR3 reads TGTGCCACCAGCAGAGATAATGGACAGAATCAGCCCCAGCATTTT.

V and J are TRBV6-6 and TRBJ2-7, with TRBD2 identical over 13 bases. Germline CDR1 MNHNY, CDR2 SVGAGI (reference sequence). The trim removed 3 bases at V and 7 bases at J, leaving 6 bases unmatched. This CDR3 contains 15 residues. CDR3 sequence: CASSYQGLAGEEQYF. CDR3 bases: TGTGCCAGCAGTTATCAAGGACTAGCGGGAGAAGAGCAGTACTTC.

CDR3 residues: CASSESITTGGDTGELFF. The CDR3 nucleotides are TGTGCCAGCAGTGAATCCATTACGACAGGAGGCGACACCGGGGAGCTGTTTTTT. The chain links TRBV25-1 to TRBJ2-2; possibly TRBD1 for D (6 bases). Deletions cut 1 base from V and 3 bases from J, with 18 bases between. Germline CDR1 MGHDK, CDR2 SYGVNS. The CDR3 covers 18 residues.

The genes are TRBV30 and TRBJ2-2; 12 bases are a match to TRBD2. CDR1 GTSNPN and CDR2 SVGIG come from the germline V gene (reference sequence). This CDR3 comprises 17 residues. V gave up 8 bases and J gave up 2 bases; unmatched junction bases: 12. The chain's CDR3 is CAAEGLAGNINTGELFF. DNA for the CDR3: TGTGCCGCCGAAGGACTAGCGGGAAATATAAACACCGGGGAGCTGTTTTTT. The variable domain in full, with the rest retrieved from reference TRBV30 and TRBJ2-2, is SQTIHQWPATLVQPVGSPLSLECTVEGTSNPNLYWYRQAAGRGLQLLFYSVGIGQISSEVPQNLSASRPQDRQFILSSKKLLLSDSGFYLCAAEGLAGNINTGELFFGEGSRLTVL.

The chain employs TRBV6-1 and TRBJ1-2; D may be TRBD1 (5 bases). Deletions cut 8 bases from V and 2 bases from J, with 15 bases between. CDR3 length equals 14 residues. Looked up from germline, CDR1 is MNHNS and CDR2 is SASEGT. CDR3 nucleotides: TGTGCCAGCTCTCCCACTCCAGGGAACTATGGCTACACCTTC. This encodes CASSPTPGNYGYTF.

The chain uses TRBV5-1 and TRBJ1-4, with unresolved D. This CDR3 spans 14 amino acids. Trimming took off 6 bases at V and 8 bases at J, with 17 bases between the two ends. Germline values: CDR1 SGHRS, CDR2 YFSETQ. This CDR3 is CASTSDLFREKLFF. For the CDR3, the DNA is TGCGCCAGCACCTCGGATTTATTCAGGGAAAAACTGTTTTTT.